This TCR beta chain is from a study of shared clonotypes between healthy human individuals. Per germline, CDR1 SGDLS and CDR2 YYNGEE. This CDR3 contains 15 residues. V was cut by 0 bases and J by 1 base, with 7 bases left in between. TCRdb keeps only in-frame clones here, not all; method: immunoSEQ multiplex PCR. The profile shows 2 million to 2.5 million clones, 85% to 95% of them singletons. The material sequenced was naive CD4+ T cells from PBMCs. Subset of the sample: CD45RA+ positively selected. The clonotype was recovered from a man aged 18-30 years in good health. Some clones in this sample may be carry-over from other donors' samples. The V and J genes are TRBV9 and TRBJ1-4; no definite D call. CDR3 DNA sequence: TGTGCCAGCAGCGTAGGTGGTGGAACTAATGAAAAACTGTTTTTT. As protein: CASSVGGGTNEKLFF.